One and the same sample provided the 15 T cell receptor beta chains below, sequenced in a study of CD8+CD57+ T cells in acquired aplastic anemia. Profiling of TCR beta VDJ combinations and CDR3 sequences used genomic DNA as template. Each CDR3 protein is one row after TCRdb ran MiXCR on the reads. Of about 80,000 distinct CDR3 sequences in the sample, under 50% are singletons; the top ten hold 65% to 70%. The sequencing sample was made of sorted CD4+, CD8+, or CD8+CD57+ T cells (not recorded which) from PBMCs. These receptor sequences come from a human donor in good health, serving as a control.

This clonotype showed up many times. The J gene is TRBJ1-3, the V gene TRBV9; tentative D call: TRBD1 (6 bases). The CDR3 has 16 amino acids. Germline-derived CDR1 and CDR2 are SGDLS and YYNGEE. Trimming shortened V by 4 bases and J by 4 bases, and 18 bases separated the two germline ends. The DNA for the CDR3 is TGTGCCAGCAGCCCCGGACAGTCTTCTCTCGGAAACACCATATATTTT. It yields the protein CASSPGQSSLGNTIYF.

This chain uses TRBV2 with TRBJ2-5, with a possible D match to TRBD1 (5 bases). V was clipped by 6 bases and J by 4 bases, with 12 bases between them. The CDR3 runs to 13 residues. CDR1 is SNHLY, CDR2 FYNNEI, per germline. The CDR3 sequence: CASRTWTRETQYF. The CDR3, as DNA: TGTGCCAGCAGAACCTGGACAAGAGAGACCCAGTACTTC.

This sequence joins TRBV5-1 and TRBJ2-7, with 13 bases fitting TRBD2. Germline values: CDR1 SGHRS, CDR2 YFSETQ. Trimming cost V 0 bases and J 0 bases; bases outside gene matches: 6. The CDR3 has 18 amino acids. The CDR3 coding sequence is TGCGCCAGCAGCTTGGTTGGACTAGCGGGGGTTAGCTCCTACGAGCAGTACTTC. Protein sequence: CASSLVGLAGVSSYEQYF.

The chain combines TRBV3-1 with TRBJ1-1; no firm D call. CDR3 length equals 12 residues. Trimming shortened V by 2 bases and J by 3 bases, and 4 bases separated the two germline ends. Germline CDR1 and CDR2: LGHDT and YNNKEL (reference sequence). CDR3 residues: CASSQLDTEAFF. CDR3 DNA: TGTGCCAGCAGCCAACTGGACACTGAAGCTTTCTTT.

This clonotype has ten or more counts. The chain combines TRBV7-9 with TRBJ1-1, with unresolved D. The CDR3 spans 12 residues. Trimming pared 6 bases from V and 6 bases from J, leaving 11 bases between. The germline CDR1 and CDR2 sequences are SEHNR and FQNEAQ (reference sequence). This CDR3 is CASRPTDAEAFF. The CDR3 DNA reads TGTGCCAGCAGACCAACGGACGCTGAAGCTTTCTTT.

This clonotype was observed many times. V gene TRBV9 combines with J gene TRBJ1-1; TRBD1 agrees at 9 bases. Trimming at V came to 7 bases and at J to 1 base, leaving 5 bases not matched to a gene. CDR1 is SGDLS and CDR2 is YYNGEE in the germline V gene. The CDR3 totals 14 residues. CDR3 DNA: TGTGCCAGCGGAGGACAGGGGACGAACACTGAAGCTTTCTTT. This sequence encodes CASGGQGTNTEAFF.

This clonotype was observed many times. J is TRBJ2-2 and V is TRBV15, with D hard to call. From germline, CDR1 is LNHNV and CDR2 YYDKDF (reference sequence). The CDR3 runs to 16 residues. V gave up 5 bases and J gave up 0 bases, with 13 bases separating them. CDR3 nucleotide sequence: TGTGCCACCAGCCGGTCATGGGTCGCGAACACCGGGGAGCTGTTTTTT. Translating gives CATSRSWVANTGELFF.

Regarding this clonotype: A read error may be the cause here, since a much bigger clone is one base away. The CDR3: CASSSATPLLYGYTF. The CDR3 DNA reads as TGTGCCAGCAGCTCCGCGACACCATTACTATATGGCTACACCTTC. V is TRBV12-3 or TRBV12-4 and J is TRBJ1-2; the D is unclear. Trimming shortened V by 6 bases and J by 5 bases, and 19 bases separated the two germline ends. This CDR3 spans 15 amino acids.

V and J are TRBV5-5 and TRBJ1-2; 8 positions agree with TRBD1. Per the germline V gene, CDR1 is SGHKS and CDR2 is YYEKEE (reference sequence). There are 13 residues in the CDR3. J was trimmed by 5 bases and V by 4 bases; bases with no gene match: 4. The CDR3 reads CASSPDRGYGYTF. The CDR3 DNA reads TGTGCCAGCAGCCCCGACAGGGGTTATGGCTACACCTTC. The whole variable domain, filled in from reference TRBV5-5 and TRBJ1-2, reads DAGVTQSPTHLIKTRGQQVTLRCSPISGHKSVSWYQQVLGQGPQFIFQYYEKEERGRGNFPDRFSARQFPNYSSELNVNALLLGDSALYLCASSPDRGYGYTFGSGTRLTVV.

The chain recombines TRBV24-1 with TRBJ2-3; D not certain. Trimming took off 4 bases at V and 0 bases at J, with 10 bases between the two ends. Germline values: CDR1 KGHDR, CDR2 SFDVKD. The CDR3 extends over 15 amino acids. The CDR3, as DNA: TGTGCCACCAGTGAGGCCGGGTCTAGCACAGATACGCAGTATTTT. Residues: CATSEAGSSTDTQYF.

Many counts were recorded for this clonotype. The CDR3 region is CASSVPFGDGELRGQYF. DNA of the CDR3: TGTGCCAGCAGTGTTCCTTTCGGGGACGGCGAGTTACGAGGGCAGTACTTC. The J gene is TRBJ2-7, the V gene TRBV2; D is perhaps TRBD1 or TRBD2 (5 bases each). The CDR3 covers 17 residues. Trimming pared 4 bases from V and 9 bases from J, leaving 28 bases between. Germline loops: CDR1 SNHLY, CDR2 FYNNEI.

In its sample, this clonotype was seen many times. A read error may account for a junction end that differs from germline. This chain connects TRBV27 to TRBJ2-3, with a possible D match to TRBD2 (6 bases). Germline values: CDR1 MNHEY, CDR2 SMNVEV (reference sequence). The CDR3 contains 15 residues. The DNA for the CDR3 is TGTGCCAGCATCGATACGGGAACTAGCACAGAAACGCAGTATTTT. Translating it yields CASIDTGTSTETQYF.

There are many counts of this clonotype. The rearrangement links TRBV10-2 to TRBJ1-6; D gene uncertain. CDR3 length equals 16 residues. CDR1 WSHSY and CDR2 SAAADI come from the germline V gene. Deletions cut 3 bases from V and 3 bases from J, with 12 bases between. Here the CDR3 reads CASSEGPGRYNSPLHF. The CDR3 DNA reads TGCGCCAGCAGTGAAGGTCCAGGTCGCTATAATTCACCCCTCCACTTT.

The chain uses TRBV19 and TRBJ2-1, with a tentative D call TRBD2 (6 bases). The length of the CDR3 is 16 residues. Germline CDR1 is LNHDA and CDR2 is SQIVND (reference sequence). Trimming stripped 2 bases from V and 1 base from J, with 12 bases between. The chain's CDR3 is CASSIIGGSSYNEQFF. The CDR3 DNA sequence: TGTGCCAGTAGTATAATCGGGGGATCTTCCTACAATGAGCAGTTCTTC.

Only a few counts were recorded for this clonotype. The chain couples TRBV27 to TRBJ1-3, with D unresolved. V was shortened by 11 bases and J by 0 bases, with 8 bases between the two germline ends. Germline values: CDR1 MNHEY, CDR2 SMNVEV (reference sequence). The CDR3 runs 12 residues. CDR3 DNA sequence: TGTGCCGCAGGCCCCTCTGGAAACACCATATATTTT. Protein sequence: CAAGPSGNTIYF.